The next 11 T cell receptor beta chains were all read from a single sample in a study of T cell responses to AZD1222 COVID-19 vaccine. Only in-frame clones appear in the TCRdb table, and some are missing; sequencing was by immunoSEQ multiplex PCR. The sample shows some 110,000 clones, about 88% of them seen only once. Sequenced here: peripheral blood, sampled on day 0 of AZD1222 vaccination. The receptors stem from an adult in good health.

This chain connects TRBV29-1 to TRBJ1-1; D remains unclear. Germline values: CDR1 SQVTM, CDR2 ANQGSEA. The CDR3 extends over 12 amino acids. The V end was cut by 5 bases, the J end by 4 bases, with 11 bases between. CDR3 sequence (DNA): TGCAGCGTTTCCTACTCGGGCACTGAAGCTTTCTTT. Amino acids: CSVSYSGTEAFF.

The V gene is TRBV19, the J gene TRBJ2-7; D perhaps matches TRBD2 (5 bases). This CDR3 is built from 14 residues. V was cut by 5 bases and J by 7 bases, with 18 bases left in between. CDR1 LNHDA and CDR2 SQIVND come from the germline V gene (reference sequence). For the CDR3, the DNA is TGTGCCAGTAGTGAAAACACTCCACGGGGTGAGCAGTACTTC. This codes for CASSENTPRGEQYF.

Only one count was recorded for this clone. The CDR3 is CASSPPTGVGEAFF. In nucleotides, the CDR3 is TGTGCCAGCAGCCCGCCGACAGGGGTGGGTGAAGCTTTCTTT. This chain uses TRBV11-2 with TRBJ1-1; 8 nucleotides align to TRBD1. The CDR3 length is 14 residues. CDR1 and CDR2 from the germline V gene are SGHAT and FQNNGV. Trimming cost V 5 bases and J 7 bases; bases outside gene matches: 9. The full variable domain, rest sourced from reference TRBV11-2 and TRBJ1-1, is EAGVAQSPRYKIIEKRQSVAFWCNPISGHATLYWYQQILGQGPKLLIQFQNNGVVDDSQLPKDRFSAERLKGVDSTLKIQPAKLEDSAVYLCASSPPTGVGEAFFGQGTRLTVV.

The genes are TRBV7-9 and TRBJ1-1, with 9 bases identical to TRBD1. After removal of 4 bases from V and 5 bases from J, the junction contained 5 bases not matched to a gene. The CDR3 sequence is 14 residues long. Germline V gives CDR1 SEHNR, CDR2 FQNEAQ (reference sequence). For the CDR3, the DNA is TGTGCCAGCAGCTCACAGGGGGCAGGTACTGAAGCTTTCTTT. Encoded protein: CASSSQGAGTEAFF.

V usage is TRBV18 and J usage is TRBJ2-3; D remains unclear. Germline CDR1 and CDR2: KGHSH and LQKENI. V gave up 2 bases and J gave up 0 bases, with 9 bases separating them. The CDR3 runs 15 residues. The CDR3 coding sequence is TGTGCCAGCTCACCAGACGGTACTAGCACAGATACGCAGTATTTT. It codes for CASSPDGTSTDTQYF.

The chain links TRBV7-9 to TRBJ1-5; the D is unclear. CDR1 and CDR2 (germline): SEHNR, FQNEAQ (reference sequence). The V gene lost 4 bases and the J gene lost 1 base, with 14 bases spanning the gap. The CDR3 extends over 16 amino acids. CDR3 amino acids: CASSSWTVGSNQPQHF. DNA of the CDR3: TGTGCCAGCAGCTCGTGGACGGTGGGGAGCAATCAGCCCCAGCATTTT. Combining the CDR3 with reference TRBV7-9 and TRBJ1-5 gives the whole variable domain DTGVSQNPRHKITKRGQNVTFRCDPISEHNRLYWYRQTLGQGPEFLTYFQNEAQLEKSRLLSDRFSAERPKGSFSTLEIQRTEQGDSAMYLCASSSWTVGSNQPQHFGDGTRLSIL.

A note on this clone: As the CDR3 is not closed by the conserved phenylalanine or tryptophan, this likely results from a read error. The limits of the CDR3 on the DNA are not certain, so only TCRdb's listed CDR3 is given. The rearrangement uses TRBV7-3 and TRBJ2-3; the D call TRBD1 from the table was never checked on the DNA. Germline loops: CDR1 SGHTA, CDR2 FQGTGA. The CDR3 length is 12 residues, termini included. Here the CDR3 reads CASSLLGQVGGI.

The rearrangement uses TRBV12-5 and TRBJ1-6; possible D gene TRBD1, 6 bases. Trimming removed 5 bases at V and 2 bases at J, with 10 bases between. CDR3 length equals 15 residues. CDR1 and CDR2 from the germline V gene are LGHNT and FRNRAP. The CDR3 loop is CASGTQGTYNSPLHF. The CDR3 DNA reads TGTGCTAGTGGTACACAGGGTACCTATAATTCACCCCTCCACTTT.

CDR3 in DNA: TGTGCCAGCAGCGCGGAGGACAGGGGAAGAGTCACTGAAGCTTTCTTT. Amino acids: CASSAEDRGRVTEAFF. The chain is built from TRBV9 and TRBJ1-1, with 9 positions matching TRBD1. The junction had 10 bases not matched to a gene; V was cut back by 3 bases and J by 4 bases. Germline loops: CDR1 SGDLS, CDR2 YYNGEE. This CDR3 has 16 amino acids. The complete variable domain, with remaining parts taken from reference TRBV9 and TRBJ1-1, reads DSGVTQTPKHLITATGQRVTLRCSPRSGDLSVYWYQQSLDQGLQFLIQYYNGEERAKGNILERFSAQQFPDLHSELNLSSLELGDSALYFCASSAEDRGRVTEAFFGQGTRLTVV.

This chain uses TRBV29-1 with TRBJ1-1; D ambiguous. CDR3 length equals 11 residues. Germline V gives CDR1 SQVTM, CDR2 ANQGSEA. With 4 bases removed from V and 4 bases from J, the gap between germline ends came to 7 bases. CDR3: CSVAEFTEAFF. The CDR3 coding sequence is TGCAGCGTTGCGGAGTTCACTGAAGCTTTCTTT.

Only one count was recorded for this clone. The rearrangement links TRBV24-1 to TRBJ2-5; 7 bases match TRBD2. Trimming took 11 bases from V and 3 from J; bases not matched to a gene: 8. The length of the CDR3 is 13 residues. The germline gives CDR1 KGHDR, CDR2 SFDVKD. The CDR3 loop is CAISRREEETQYF. The CDR3 nucleotides read TGTGCCATCTCTCGCCGGGAGGAAGAGACCCAGTACTTC.